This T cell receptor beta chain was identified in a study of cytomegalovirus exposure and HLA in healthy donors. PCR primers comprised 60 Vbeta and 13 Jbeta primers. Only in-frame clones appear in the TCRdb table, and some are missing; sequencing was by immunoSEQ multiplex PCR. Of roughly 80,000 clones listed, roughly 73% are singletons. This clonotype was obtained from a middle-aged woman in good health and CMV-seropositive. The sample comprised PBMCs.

The CDR3 protein is CASSKGQGWDEQYF. Here the CDR3 DNA reads TGCGCCAGCAGCAAGGGACAGGGGTGGGACGAGCAGTACTTC. The J gene is TRBJ2-7, the V gene TRBV5-1; 10 bases fit TRBD1. The CDR3 contains 14 residues. Germline-derived CDR1 and CDR2 are SGHRS and YFSETQ. Germline trimming cut 4 bases from V and 5 bases from J; bases unmatched to any gene: 6.